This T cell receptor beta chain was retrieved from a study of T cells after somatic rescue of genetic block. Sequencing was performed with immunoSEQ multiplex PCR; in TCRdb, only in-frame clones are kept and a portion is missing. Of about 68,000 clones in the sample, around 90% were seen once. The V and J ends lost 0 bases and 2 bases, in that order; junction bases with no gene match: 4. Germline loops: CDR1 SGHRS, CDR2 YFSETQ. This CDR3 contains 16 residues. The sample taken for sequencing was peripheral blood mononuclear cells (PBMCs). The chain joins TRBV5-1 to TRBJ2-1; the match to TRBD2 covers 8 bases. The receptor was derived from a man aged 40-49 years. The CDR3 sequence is CASSLEWGLAYNEQFF. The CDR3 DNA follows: TGCGCCAGCAGCTTGGAGTGGGGACTAGCCTACAATGAGCAGTTCTTC.